This T cell receptor (beta chain) was sequenced in a study of OX40 agonist ivuxolimab in advanced cancers. In the study overall: Partial responses, seen in three patients, involved one hepatocellular carcinoma and two cutaneous melanomas.

The study's findings and limits: Near-lowest levels of clonal expansion characterized partial responders at 0.1-3.0 mg/kg. The CD4+ and CD8+ T cells in the blood had expanded clonally by week 6 at 0.1 to 3.0 mg/kg.

Concerning this clone: Its antigen is undetermined.

The CDR3 sequence is 17 residues long. V was clipped by 1 base and J by 7 bases; unmatched bases: 13. Germline V gene data show CDR1 as KGHSH and CDR2 as LQKENI. The assay was immunoSEQ multiplex PCR, and TCRdb's table has in-frame clones only and misses some. The data hold about 61,000 clones, with around 82% observed a single time. Enrollment shut out patients with autoimmune disease history or systemic immunosuppression. This specimen consisted of CD4+ or CD8+ T cells sorted from blood, obtained in a trial of the OX40 agonist ivuxolimab. The receptor's source is an adult with an advanced solid tumor such as melanoma, head and neck, liver or kidney cancer. The chain has TRBV18 and TRBJ2-1; TRBD1 agrees at 7 bases. CDR3 DNA sequence: TGTGCCAGCTCACCACTACCCACAGGGGCCGCTTTTAATGAGCAGTTCTTC. It encodes CASSPLPTGAAFNEQFF.